One sample yielded the 20 T cell receptor beta chains listed below, sequenced in a study of tumor-infiltrating lymphocytes in primary liver carcinoma. Co-extraction of both nucleic acids (RNA and DNA) used about 17-31 mg of unsorted bulk tissue. TCR beta cDNA came from roughly 0.45 ug total RNA, primed with a constant-region primer. What produced the TCR beta libraries was three nested multiplex PCR rounds using slightly modified ARM-PCR. The study ran its first two PCR rounds for around 10 cycles each, using TRBV1-TRBV30 forward primers and a C-beta reverse primer. TCRdb reprocessed the multiplex PCR reads with MiXCR, giving one entry per CDR3 protein. In the table there are about 43,000 distinct CDR3 sequences, about 73% of which are singletons. Sequenced input: liver tumor tissue from sampling region 2. Subset reported: tumor region T2, inferior pole. These receptors were taken from a man in his forties with primary liver carcinoma and hepatitis B virus infection.

The gene calls are TRBV10-2 and TRBJ2-7; D is possibly TRBD2 (5 bases). The tail of the sequence fits TRBJ2-1 better, so the J call may be wrong. From germline, CDR1 is WSHSY and CDR2 SAAADI. This CDR3 comprises 14 residues. The CDR3 reads CASSISRVYNEQFF. CDR3 DNA: TGCGCCAGCAGTATCTCGCGGGTCTACAATGAGCAGTTCTTC.

The genes are TRBV14 and TRBJ2-1; 8 bases map to TRBD2. CDR3 length: 16 residues. After removal of 6 bases from V and 15 bases from J, the junction contained 22 bases not matched to a gene. From germline, CDR1 is SGHDN and CDR2 FVKESK. The CDR3 sequence: CASSAVAGWVKNERFF. CDR3 DNA: TGTGCCAGCAGTGCCGTAGCGGGATGGGTAAAGAATGAACGGTTCTTC.

As regards this clonotype: One junction end does not reproduce the germline sequence, and a read error may be involved. This chain links TRBV12-3 or TRBV12-4 with TRBJ2-2; D may be TRBD2 (5 bases). The CDR3 totals 16 residues. The CDR3 protein is CASSLPAGINTGELCF. CDR3 coding DNA: TGTGCCAGCAGTTTACCGGCTGGTATAAACACTGGGGAGCTGTGTTTT.

This clonotype is termed medium-sized (0.01 to 0.1%). The chain carries TRBV4-2 and TRBJ1-2, with D perhaps matching TRBD1 (6 bases). Trimming took off 0 bases at V and 1 base at J, with 15 bases between the two ends. Germline values: CDR1 LGHNA, CDR2 YNFKEQ. This CDR3 comprises 17 residues. The CDR3 nucleotides read TGTGCCAGCAGCCAAGAAACCGCCCAGGGGCTTAACTATGGCTACACCTTC. Protein product: CASSQETAQGLNYGYTF.

The rearrangement links TRBV5-4 to TRBJ2-1; possibly TRBD2 for D (5 bases). V lost 1 base and J 0 bases, leaving 14 bases between the germline ends. The CDR3 is made up of 17 amino acids. From germline, CDR1 is SGHNT and CDR2 YYREEE (reference sequence). CDR3 sequence: CASSLPRGQASYNEQFF. The DNA for the CDR3 is TGTGCCAGCAGCTTGCCGAGAGGGCAAGCCTCCTACAATGAGCAGTTCTTC.

In the case of this clonotype: Since no conserved phenylalanine or tryptophan closes the CDR3, a read error is the likely cause. The CDR3 loop reads CTSTRGTAINQPQHP. The CDR3 bases are TGTACCAGCACGCGGGGCACCGCAATAAATCAGCCCCAGCATCCT. The V and J genes are TRBV12-3 or TRBV12-4 and TRBJ1-5; D may be TRBD1 (5 bases). This CDR3 is 15 amino acids long.

This clonotype was seen repeatedly, ten times or more. The chain uses TRBV12-3 or TRBV12-4 and TRBJ2-1, with TRBD2 identical over 9 bases. With 5 bases clipped from V and 1 base from J, the junction kept 9 bases outside the gene matches. The CDR3 has 17 amino acids. The CDR3 sequence is CASSLPLLAGSYNEQFF. DNA of the CDR3: TGTGCCAGCAGTCTCCCCTTACTAGCGGGTTCCTACAATGAGCAGTTCTTC.

Worth noting for this clonotype: A read error may produce the germline difference seen at one junction end. J is TRBJ2-2 and V is TRBV7-3, with TRBD2 identical over 9 bases. CDR3 size: 17 residues. Germline loops: CDR1 SGHTA, CDR2 FQGTGA. The CDR3 nucleotides read TGTGCCAGCAACTTAGTAGCGGGAGTCTCGAACACCGGGGAGCTGTTTTTT. This translates into CASNLVAGVSNTGELFF.

Worth noting for this clonotype: Germline and junction disagree at one end, which may indicate a read error. V usage is TRBV6-2 or TRBV6-3 and J usage is TRBJ2-5; maybe TRBD2 (5 bases). The CDR3 has 17 amino acids. Germline V gene sequence: CDR1 MNHEY, CDR2 SVGEGT. CDR3 protein: CASSYGSVGRWGETQYF. The CDR3 nucleotides read TGTGCCAGCAGTTATGGTTCAGTGGGAAGATGGGGAGAGACCCAATACTTC.

The table lists this clonotype with many counts. The chain has TRBV2 and TRBJ2-1, with a tentative D call TRBD2 (5 bases). CDR1 and CDR2 (germline): SNHLY, FYNNEI. CDR3 length: 16 amino acids. Deletions cut 0 bases from V and 2 bases from J, with 11 bases between. CDR3 residues: CASSEAGGLPYNEQFF. The DNA for the CDR3 is TGTGCCAGCAGTGAAGCGGGCGGGTTGCCCTACAATGAGCAGTTCTTC.

About this clonotype itself: A much larger clone lies a single base off, so this may be a read error. The CDR3 sequence is CACSLAYGGVGTDTQYF. In DNA, the CDR3 is TGCGCCTGCAGCTTGGCCTACGGGGGGGTCGGTACAGATACGCAGTATTTT. The gene calls are TRBV5-1 and TRBJ2-3; 8 bases fit TRBD2. From germline, CDR1 is SGHRS and CDR2 YFSETQ. This CDR3 spans 17 amino acids.

Worth noting for this clonotype: Likely a read error: the CDR3 ends without its conserved phenylalanine or tryptophan. The rearrangement links TRBV6-2 or TRBV6-3 to TRBJ2-1, with unresolved D. Germline CDR1 reads MNHEY; CDR2 reads SVGEGT. The CDR3 has 12 residues. CDR3 in amino acids: CASIYVGNEQFL. The CDR3 DNA reads as TGTGCCAGCATTTACGTCGGCAATGAGCAGTTCCTC.

Details on this clonotype: Compared with germline, one end of the junction differs, possibly owing to a read error. The CDR3 protein is CSVGTSAANTVELFF. In DNA, the CDR3 is TGTAGCGTAGGGACTAGCGCGGCGAACACCGTGGAGCTGTTTTTT. V gene TRBV29-1 combines with J gene TRBJ2-2, with 10 bases matching TRBD2. The CDR3 has 15 amino acids. The germline CDR1 and CDR2 sequences are SQVTM and ANQGSEA.

Points on this clonotype: The germline gene is not matched at one end of the junction; a read error may be the cause. The chain links TRBV11-2 to TRBJ1-1; TRBD1 agrees at 7 bases. Germline values: CDR1 SGHAT, CDR2 FQNNGV. This CDR3 comprises 14 residues. The CDR3 DNA is TGTACCAACAGCCCGGGACAGCTGAACACTGAAGCTTTCTTC. It yields the protein CTNSPGQLNTEAFF. Drawing the rest from reference TRBV11-2 and TRBJ1-1, the complete variable domain is EAGVAQSPRYKIIEKRQSVAFWCNPISGHATLYWYQQILGQGPKLLIQFQNNGVVDDSQLPKDRFSAERLKGVDSTLKIQPAKLEDSAVYLCTNSPGQLNTEAFFGQGTRLTVV.

A word on this clonotype: Germline and junction disagree at one end, which may indicate a read error. This chain links TRBV7-9 with TRBJ2-7; 13 bases map to TRBD2. CDR1 and CDR2 from the germline V gene are SEHNR and FQNEAQ (reference sequence). The CDR3 contains 19 residues. CDR3 sequence reads: CASSLISTSGGPSSYGQYF. The DNA for the CDR3 is TGTGCCAGCAGCTTAATCTCGACTAGCGGGGGGCCCAGCTCCTACGGGCAGTACTTC. The variable domain in full, completed from reference TRBV7-9 and TRBJ2-7, reads DTGVSQNPRHKITKRGQNVTFRCDPISEHNRLYWYRQTLGQGPEFLTYFQNEAQLEKSRLLSDRFSAERPKGSFSTLEIQRTEQGDSAMYLCASSLISTSGGPSSYGQYFGPGTRLTVT.

This clonotype was found once. The chain's CDR3 is CASSSTGPTYEQYF. DNA of the CDR3: TGTGCCAGCAGCAGTACGGGCCCGACATACGAGCAGTACTTC. V is TRBV7-9 and J is TRBJ2-7; the D is unclear. The germline V gene encodes CDR1 SEHNR and CDR2 FQNEAQ (reference sequence). Trimming pared 5 bases from V and 4 bases from J, leaving 15 bases between. This CDR3 spans 14 amino acids.

This clonotype was counted once. Given the absence of the conserved phenylalanine or tryptophan at the CDR3 end, a read error is likely. The J gene is TRBJ2-1, the V gene TRBV29-1; TRBD2 matches 12 bases. CDR3 length equals 13 residues. From germline, CDR1 is SQVTM and CDR2 ANQGSEA. The ends lost 8 bases at V and 8 bases at J; junction bases unmatched: 7. The CDR3 is CSWTSGKPYEQFL. CDR3 sequence (DNA): TGCAGCTGGACTAGCGGGAAGCCCTATGAGCAGTTCCTC.

On this clonotype: Germline is not matched at one junction end, which may reflect a read error. This chain joins TRBV5-6 and TRBJ2-5; D is unresolved. This CDR3 has 11 amino acids. The germline V gene has CDR1 SGHDT and CDR2 YYEEEE. This chain's CDR3 is CASSFPGTQYF. In nucleotides, the CDR3 is TGCGCCAGCAGCTTCCCGGGGACCCAGTACTTC. The variable domain in full, with the rest retrieved from reference TRBV5-6 and TRBJ2-5, is DAGVTQSPTHLIKTRGQQVTLRCSPKSGHDTVSWYQQALGQGPQFIFQYYEEEERQRGNFPDRFSGHQFPNYSSELNVNALLLGDSALYLCASSFPGTQYFGPGTRLLVL.

This clonotype is categorized as large (0.1 to 1%). The rearrangement joins TRBV29-1 to TRBJ2-5; TRBD1 is a possible D gene (6 bases). The V gene lost 8 bases and the J gene lost 2 bases, with 18 bases spanning the gap. This CDR3 region has 14 residues. Germline V gene sequence: CDR1 SQVTM, CDR2 ANQGSEA. CDR3 DNA sequence: TGCAGCTTTAGGACAGCATCGTTTCAAGAGACCCAGTACTTC. Translation gives CSFRTASFQETQYF.

On this clonotype: A junction end diverges from the germline sequence, so it may reflect a read error. The chain carries TRBV4-3 and TRBJ2-3; no definite D call. This CDR3 comprises 14 residues. CDR1 and CDR2 from the germline V gene are LGHNA and YSLEER. CDR3 loop: CACSQDHGTDMQYF. CDR3 bases: TGTGCCTGCAGCCAAGATCACGGCACAGATATGCAGTATTTT.